This TCR beta chain was obtained from a study of T cells after yellow fever vaccination. For the study at large: SMART-Seq v4 Ultra Low Input handled preparation of low-cell-number fractions.

5'RACE template switching generated TCR cDNA, adding a universal primer site and UMIs. TCRdb re-derived calls from the 5' RACE reads in MiXCR, one entry per CDR3 protein. The table records 200,000 to 250,000 distinct CDR3 sequences, about 3% of them present only once. V was clipped by 0 bases and J by 0 bases, with 8 bases between them. The germline V gene has CDR1 SGDLS and CDR2 YYNGEE. This CDR3 region has 15 residues. Study-level results: Secondary responses were weaker yet peaked faster, day 5 versus 15.

This clonotype was detected many times. Antigen: not known. The chain has TRBV9 and TRBJ2-3; D gene ambiguous. The source was CD4+ T cells sorted from PBMCs, collected 10 days after the yellow fever booster vaccination. The TCR was taken from a man aged 18 to 29 who received the YFV17D yellow fever vaccine. In DNA form, the CDR3 reads TGTGCCAGCAGCGTAGGACACCTTAGCACAGATACGCAGTATTTT. This codes for CASSVGHLSTDTQYF.